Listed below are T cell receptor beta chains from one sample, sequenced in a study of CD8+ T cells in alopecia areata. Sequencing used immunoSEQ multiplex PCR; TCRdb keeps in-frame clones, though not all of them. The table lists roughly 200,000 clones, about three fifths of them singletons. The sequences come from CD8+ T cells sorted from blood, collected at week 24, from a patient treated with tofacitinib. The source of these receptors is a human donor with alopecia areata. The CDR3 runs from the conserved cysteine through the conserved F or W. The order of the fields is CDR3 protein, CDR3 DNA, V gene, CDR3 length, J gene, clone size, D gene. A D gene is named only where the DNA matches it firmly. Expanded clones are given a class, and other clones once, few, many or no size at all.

CASSLDSSSYEQYF	TGTGCCAGCAGCCTCGATTCAAGCTCCTACGAGCAGTACTTC	TRBV7-6	14	TRBJ2-7	-	-
CASSSGGTFVATSGNTIYF	TGTGCCAGCAGCTCGGGGGGGACCTTTGTTGCCACCTCTGGAAACACCATATATTTT	TRBV7-9	19	TRBJ1-3	few	-
CASSHTGTTDDEQFF	TGTGCCAGCAGCCACACCGGGACCACAGACGATGAGCAGTTCTTC	TRBV5-6	15	TRBJ2-1	few	-
CASSFGTAAGNTIYF	TGTGCCAGCAGCTTCGGGACCGCAGCTGGAAACACCATATATTTT	TRBV11-3	15	TRBJ1-3	few	-
CASYYRGYDTEAFF	TGTGCCAGCTACTATAGGGGCTACGACACTGAAGCTTTCTTT	TRBV28	14	TRBJ1-1	-	-
CASSYGQGAYEQYF	TGTGCCAGCAGTTACGGTCAGGGGGCCTACGAGCAGTACTTC	TRBV6-5	14	TRBJ2-7	-	TRBD1
CASSLDLGRNSPLHF	TGCGCCAGCAGCTTGGATTTAGGGCGGAATTCACCCCTCCACTTT	TRBV5-1	15	TRBJ1-6	-	-
CASGRRGYGYTF	TGTGCCAGCGGCAGGAGGGGCTATGGCTACACCTTC	TRBV7-9	12	TRBJ1-2	-	-
CASSESPNQPQHF	TGTGCCAGCAGTGAGTCGCCAAATCAGCCCCAGCATTTT	TRBV2	13	TRBJ1-5	-	-
CASNSPGAGASTDTQYF	TGTGCCAGCAACTCTCCAGGAGCGGGGGCCTCCACAGATACGCAGTATTTT	TRBV5-6	17	TRBJ2-3	few	TRBD2
CASSLSAGGHYEQYF	TGTGCCAGCAGTTTATCAGCGGGGGGGCACTACGAGCAGTACTTC	TRBV27	15	TRBJ2-7	-	TRBD2
CASSLQVETQYF	TGTGCCAGCAGCTTACAGGTGGAGACCCAGTACTTC	TRBV11-2	12	TRBJ2-5	-	-
CASGWDRVNTGELFF	TGCGCCAGTGGCTGGGACAGGGTGAACACCGGGGAGCTGTTTTTT	TRBV4-1	15	TRBJ2-2	few	TRBD1
CASREHQLRRAFF	TGTGCCAGCAGGGAACACCAGCTCCGAAGAGCTTTCTTT	TRBV2	13	TRBJ1-1	-	-
CSLALQGVYNEQFF	TGCAGCCTTGCCCTACAGGGGGTGTACAATGAGCAGTTCTTC	TRBV29-1	14	TRBJ2-1	few	TRBD1
CASSSQGIGYGYTF	TGTGCCAGCAGCTCACAGGGAATTGGCTATGGCTACACCTTC	TRBV13	14	TRBJ1-2	-	-
CSVASNVKDPYEQYF	TGCAGCGTTGCCAGTAACGTCAAGGACCCCTACGAGCAGTACTTC	TRBV29-1	15	TRBJ2-7	-	-
CASSLTGVSYEQYF	TGTGCCAGCAGTTTAACAGGGGTTTCCTACGAGCAGTACTTC	TRBV27	14	TRBJ2-7	-	TRBD1
CASSDGTSGGAGEQFF	TGTGCCAGCAGCGACGGGACTAGCGGGGGGGCCGGTGAGCAGTTCTTC	TRBV9	16	TRBJ2-1	-	TRBD2
CASTPGGELFF	TGTGCCAGCACCCCTGGGGGGGAGCTGTTTTTT	TRBV2	11	TRBJ2-2	-	-
CASSFREGAGEAFF	TGTGCCAGCAGTTTTCGAGAGGGGGCCGGTGAAGCTTTCTTT	TRBV27	14	TRBJ1-1	few	TRBD1
CASRGPGTGELFF	TGTGCCAGCAGGGGCCCGGGGACCGGGGAGCTGTTTTTT	TRBV7-9	13	TRBJ2-2	-	-
CASSLGQGGYGYTF	TGTGCCAGCAGTTTAGGGCAGGGTGGCTATGGCTACACCTTC	TRBV28	14	TRBJ1-2	few	-
CSAEIRHGYTF	TGCAGCGCTGAAATCAGGCATGGCTACACCTTC	TRBV29-1	11	TRBJ1-2	-	-
CASIDRVQETQYF	TGTGCCAGCATCGACCGGGTTCAAGAGACCCAGTACTTC	TRBV2	13	TRBJ2-5	-	-
CASSFGVTNEQFF	TGTGCCAGCAGCTTTGGGGTAACTAATGAGCAGTTCTTC	TRBV7-6	13	TRBJ2-1	-	-
CATSEGGTGNTIYF	TGTGCCACCTCCGAGGGGGGAACGGGAAACACCATATATTTT	TRBV15	14	TRBJ1-3	few	-
CASSSNDRLNQPQHF	TGTGCCAGCAGTTCTAATGACAGGCTCAATCAGCCCCAGCATTTT	TRBV5-6	15	TRBJ1-5	-	-
CASSLTASGANVLTF	TGTGCCAGCAGTCTGACAGCCTCTGGGGCCAACGTCCTGACTTTC	TRBV27	15	TRBJ2-6	few	-
CASSLSLRSYNEQFF	TGTGCCAGCAGTTTATCGCTCCGCTCCTACAATGAGCAGTTCTTC	TRBV27	15	TRBJ2-1	-	-
CASSLKGPNKAFF	TGTGCCAGCAGCTTAAAGGGTCCCAATAAAGCTTTCTTT	TRBV13	13	TRBJ1-1	-	-
CASSPQGYEQYF	TGTGCCAGCAGTCCACAGGGCTACGAGCAGTACTTC	TRBV27	12	TRBJ2-7	once	-
CASRGADTQYF	TGTGCCAGCAGGGGGGCAGATACGCAGTATTTT	TRBV6-6	11	TRBJ2-3	-	-
CASSLGGDSRADTQYF	TGTGCCAGCAGCTTGGGCGGGGACTCCCGGGCAGATACGCAGTATTTT	TRBV5-4	16	TRBJ2-3	-	-
CASSQGGLNEQFF	TGTGCCAGCAGTCAGGGGGGCTTGAATGAGCAGTTCTTC	TRBV6-5	13	TRBJ2-1	-	-
CASSPGGGSYEQYF	TGTGCCAGCAGCCCGGGAGGCGGCTCCTACGAGCAGTACTTC	TRBV6-5	14	TRBJ2-7	-	TRBD2
CASSQDRLFSHWDTQYF	TGTGCCAGCAGCCAAGATAGACTCTTCAGCCATTGGGATACGCAGTATTTT	TRBV4-2	17	TRBJ2-3	-	-
CASSIEGQSTDTQYF	TGTGCCAGCAGTATTGAGGGCCAAAGCACAGATACGCAGTATTTT	TRBV6-5	15	TRBJ2-3	-	-
CASSRRTPDSPLHF	TGTGCCAGCAGCAGGAGGACACCTGATTCACCCCTCCACTTT	TRBV5-4	14	TRBJ1-6	-	-
CASSVITTEAFF	TGTGCCAGCAGCGTAATTACCACTGAAGCTTTCTTT	TRBV9	12	TRBJ1-1	-	-
CASSEGGSQPQHF	TGTGCCAGCAGCGAGGGGGGGTCGCAGCCCCAGCATTTT	TRBV9	13	TRBJ1-5	-	-
CASSGRLGSYNEQFF	TGTGCCAGCAGCGGACGACTAGGGTCCTACAATGAGCAGTTCTTC	TRBV9	15	TRBJ2-1	few	-
CASSFRSGHLLESYNEQFF	TGTGCCAGCAGCTTCAGGTCGGGACACCTCCTCGAATCCTACAATGAGCAGTTCTTC	TRBV7-8	19	TRBJ2-1	few	-
CAIQQNTEAFF	TGTGCCATACAACAGAACACTGAAGCTTTCTTT	TRBV30	11	TRBJ1-1	-	-
CASSLGQGEGTQYF	TGCGCCAGCAGCCTAGGACAGGGAGAAGGGACCCAGTACTTC	TRBV5-1	14	TRBJ2-5	-	TRBD1
CASSPRGSYAYNEQFF	TGCGCCAGCAGCCCAAGGGGCAGTTATGCCTACAATGAGCAGTTCTTC	TRBV4-1	16	TRBJ2-1	once	-
CATSRGRETYEQYF	TGTGCCACCAGCAGGGGCCGGGAAACCTACGAGCAGTACTTC	TRBV15	14	TRBJ2-7	-	-
CASSSPGLEQFF	TGTGCCAGCAGTTCCCCGGGACTCGAGCAGTTCTTC	TRBV27	12	TRBJ2-1	-	-
CASSPAPGQYGYTF	TGTGCCAGCAGCCCCGCCCCCGGACAGTATGGCTACACCTTC	TRBV5-4	14	TRBJ1-2	-	-
CAISETGPLYGYTF	TGTGCCATCAGTGAGACGGGGCCCCTCTATGGCTACACCTTC	TRBV10-3	14	TRBJ1-2	-	-
CASSSPGLAADTQYF	TGTGCCAGCAGCTCACCGGGACTAGCGGCGGATACGCAGTATTTT	TRBV5-6	15	TRBJ2-3	-	TRBD2
CASSEAWTSFHEQYF	TGTGCCAGCAGTGAAGCGTGGACTAGCTTCCACGAGCAGTACTTC	TRBV2	15	TRBJ2-7	-	TRBD2
CFLVTRSYNEQFF	TGTTTTTTGGTGACACGCTCCTACAATGAGCAGTTCTTC	TRBV30	13	TRBJ2-1	-	-
CASSGRTNGRDTQYF	TGTGCCAGCAGCGGCAGGACAAACGGTAGAGATACGCAGTATTTT	TRBV7-9	15	TRBJ2-3	few	-
CASSRPGQLYGYTF	TGTGCCAGCAGTAGACCGGGACAGCTCTATGGCTACACCTTC	TRBV27	14	TRBJ1-2	-	TRBD1
CASSQGGGAADTQYF	TGCGCCAGCAGCCAAGGCGGGGGGGCGGCGGATACGCAGTATTTT	TRBV4-1	15	TRBJ2-3	-	TRBD2
CSVEGGSYNEQFF	TGCAGCGTTGAAGGCGGCTCCTACAATGAGCAGTTCTTC	TRBV29-1	13	TRBJ2-1	few	-